This TCR beta chain was documented in a study of blood T cell repertoires in COVID-19. The assay was immunoSEQ multiplex PCR, and TCRdb's table has in-frame clones only and misses some. The table shows nearly 45,000 clones, with approximately 80% occurring only once. The CDR3 totals 14 residues. V shed 5 bases and J shed 0 bases, with 8 bases lying between them. Germline CDR1 is LNHNV and CDR2 is YYDKDF (reference sequence). The V gene is TRBV15, the J gene TRBJ2-1, with D tentatively TRBD2 (7 bases). The receptor was derived from a man aged 65 to 85 with acute or convalescent COVID-19. Sequenced input: peripheral blood. CDR3: CATSGGASYNEQFF. CDR3 in DNA: TGTGCCACCAGCGGGGGGGCCTCCTACAATGAGCAGTTCTTC.